This is a list of T cell receptor beta chains from one sample in a study of shared clonotypes between healthy human individuals. Clones were sequenced by immunoSEQ multiplex PCR, and TCRdb holds only the in-frame ones, with some missing. The sample contains roughly 2.5 million clones, 90% to 95% of which appear only once. Material: naive CD4+ T cells sorted from blood. All receptors derive from a man between 18 and 35 years old in good health. Each CDR3 is given with its conserved first and last residue. A D gene is named only where the DNA matches it firmly. Clone size is shown for a subset of rows, as once, few, many or a class of expanded clone.

CDR3 | DNA | V | length | J | size | D
CSAAANEQFF | TGCAGTGCTGCGGCTAATGAGCAGTTCTTC | TRBV20-1 | 10 | TRBJ2-1 | . | .
CASSPYRTGLGGDTQYF | TGTGCCAGCTCACCCTATAGGACAGGCCTCGGTGGAGATACGCAGTATTTT | TRBV18 | 17 | TRBJ2-3 | . | TRBD1
CASSVSLAGVSTDTQYF | TGTGCCAGCAGCGTAAGTCTAGCGGGAGTGAGCACAGATACGCAGTATTTT | TRBV9 | 17 | TRBJ2-3 | . | TRBD2
CASSLVLAGGRNEQFF | TGCGCCAGCAGCTTGGTTCTAGCGGGAGGTCGGAATGAGCAGTTCTTC | TRBV5-1 | 16 | TRBJ2-1 | . | TRBD2
CASSVASRGLPTGELFF | TGTGCCAGCAGCGTAGCATCCAGGGGCTTACCCACCGGGGAGCTGTTTTTT | TRBV9 | 17 | TRBJ2-2 | few | .
CASSQAPHYTQYF | TGCGCCAGCAGCCAAGCGCCTCATTATACGCAGTATTTT | TRBV4-3 | 13 | TRBJ2-3 | . | .
CASSIAGVPGELFF | TGTGCCAGTAGTATAGCAGGGGTTCCCGGGGAGCTGTTTTTT | TRBV19 | 14 | TRBJ2-2 | . | .
CASRMQGILTDTQYF | TGTGCCAGCAGGATGCAGGGGATTTTAACAGATACGCAGTATTTT | TRBV6-5 | 15 | TRBJ2-3 | . | .
CASSPPNTEAFF | TGTGCCAGCTCACCCCCAAACACTGAAGCTTTCTTT | TRBV18 | 12 | TRBJ1-1 | . | .
CATTEGQPWTSTDTQYF | TGTGCCACCACCGAAGGACAGCCGTGGACTAGCACAGATACGCAGTATTTT | TRBV15 | 17 | TRBJ2-3 | . | .
CASLTMPAEAFF | TGTGCCAGCCTTACCATGCCCGCTGAAGCTTTCTTT | TRBV6-1 | 12 | TRBJ1-1 | few | .
CASIGAYNSPLHF | TGTGCCAGTATTGGGGCATATAATTCACCCCTCCACTTT | TRBV19 | 13 | TRBJ1-6 | . | .
CASSMEGREAFF | TGTGCCAGCAGCATGGAAGGGCGGGAAGCTTTCTTT | TRBV5-4 | 12 | TRBJ1-1 | once | .
CASSLGQLNYGYTF | TGTGCCAGCAGCTTAGGGCAGTTAAACTATGGCTACACCTTC | TRBV7-9 | 14 | TRBJ1-2 | . | .
CAISLGTSPADTQYF | TGTGCCATCAGTTTAGGGACCTCCCCGGCAGATACGCAGTATTTT | TRBV10-3 | 15 | TRBJ2-3 | . | .
CAIAGTGPGSQYF | TGTGCCATTGCCGGGACAGGGCCGGGATCGCAGTATTTT | TRBV10-3 | 13 | TRBJ2-3 | . | TRBD1
CASSLGTSGGTDTQYF | TGTGCCAGCAGCTTGGGGACTAGCGGGGGCACAGATACGCAGTATTTT | TRBV7-9 | 16 | TRBJ2-3 | . | TRBD2
CASSAGETGAGNTIYF | TGTGCCAGCAGCGCCGGGGAAACAGGTGCTGGAAACACCATATATTTT | TRBV9 | 16 | TRBJ1-3 | . | .
CASSGEWGTEAFF | TGTGCCAGCAGCGGGGAATGGGGCACTGAAGCTTTCTTT | TRBV2 | 13 | TRBJ1-1 | few | .
CASSIMREQGIYEQYF | TGTGCCAGTAGTATCATGCGGGAACAGGGGATCTACGAGCAGTACTTC | TRBV19 | 16 | TRBJ2-7 | . | .
CASPGPGGNTGELFF | TGTGCCAGCCCCGGGCCAGGGGGAAACACCGGGGAGCTGTTTTTT | TRBV2 | 15 | TRBJ2-2 | . | TRBD1
CASSLDLIIGQETQYF | TGTGCCAGCAGCTTAGATCTAATTATCGGGCAAGAGACCCAGTACTTC | TRBV11-2 | 16 | TRBJ2-5 | . | .
CASKNRATEAFF | TGTGCCAGTAAGAACAGGGCTACTGAAGCTTTCTTT | TRBV19 | 12 | TRBJ1-1 | . | .
CASSLVRRGGQGGIQPQHF | TGTGCCAGCAGCTTAGTTAGGAGGGGTGGACAGGGGGGAATCCAGCCCCAGCATTTT | TRBV7-8 | 19 | TRBJ1-5 | . | TRBD1